The present entry profiles one T cell receptor beta chain with its context. Study processing details: Amplifying reference gene primers gave estimates of nucleated cell counts. Clones were sequenced by immunoSEQ multiplex PCR, and TCRdb holds only the in-frame ones, with some missing. The D gene and trimming were derived from the DNA, and the V and J assignments and clone size from that table. The data hold over 150,000 clones, with approximately 86% observed a single time. The germline CDR1 and CDR2 sequences are LGHNA and YSLEER. The CDR3 has 14 residues. V gave up 0 bases and J gave up 5 bases, with 10 bases separating them. This entry belongs to a study of blood T cell repertoires in COVID-19. Study information: The United States, Italy and Spain supplied acute and convalescent COVID-19 samples.

Enrolled during active infection, Seattle patients were then followed longitudinally. The chain joins TRBV4-3 to TRBJ1-2; D is unresolved. The sequencing sample was made of peripheral blood. This TCR came from a man aged 55 to 70 with COVID-19, enrolled during active disease. This CDR3 reads CASSQDYAKYGYTF. CDR3 DNA: TGCGCCAGCAGCCAAGATTACGCGAAGTATGGCTACACCTTC.